The clone carrying this T cell receptor beta chain was seen once. This CDR3 has 13 amino acids. Trimming left V 1 base short and J 7 bases short, with 7 bases between. Germline CDR1 and CDR2: SGHTA and FQGTGA. The sample comes from a study of blood T cell repertoires in COVID-19. Study details: Both acute and convalescent COVID-19 samples were obtained from the United States, Italy and Spain. Sample material is recorded as cDNA or gDNA derived from T cells, B-cell-depleted T cells, or PBMCs.

Sequenced by immunoSEQ multiplex PCR; TCRdb stores in-frame clones only, minus some. This sample has 250,000 or so clones; approximately 91% occur once, and the top ten carry roughly 0.79%. Input material: peripheral blood. This receptor was obtained from a man aged 25-45 years with COVID-19, enrolled during active disease. This chain uses TRBV7-3 with TRBJ1-4; no definite D call. CDR3 protein: CASSLSAGEKLFF. CDR3 sequence (DNA): TGTGCCAGCAGCTTAAGTGCGGGTGAAAAACTGTTTTTT.